Listed below are T cell receptor beta chains from one sample, sequenced in a study of technical replicates of blood from a handful of donors. This table comes from immunoSEQ multiplex PCR, and its TCRdb copy is limited to in-frame clones, with some not included. The table has tens of thousands of clones, 97% seen once. The sample taken for sequencing was T cells isolated from PBMCs. The receptors were gathered from a human donor in good health. CDR3s include the opening cysteine and the closing phenylalanine or tryptophan. Each record gives: J gene, D gene, V gene, clone size, CDR3 DNA, CDR3 protein. A D gene is named only where the DNA matches it firmly. The size entry is marked missing in some rows and otherwise reads once, few, many or a size class.

>TRBJ2-7|TRBD1|TRBV19|once
TGTGCCAGTAGTATAGAGACAGGGAGCGAGCAGTACTTC
CASSIETGSEQYF
>TRBJ1-3|.|TRBV28|.
TGTGCCAGCACCTCACCCAGGGGACGAAGCTCTGGAAACACCATATATTTT
CASTSPRGRSSGNTIYF
>TRBJ1-5|.|TRBV6-5|.
TGTGCCAGCAGTTACTCGGGCCTCAGTCAGCCCCAGCATTTT
CASSYSGLSQPQHF
>TRBJ1-4|TRBD1|TRBV11-2|.
TGTGCCACCCAACAGGGGAATGAAAAACTGTTTTTT
CATQQGNEKLFF
>TRBJ1-2|.|TRBV6-1|.
TGTGCCAGCAGTGAAGCGGGGCAGGACTATGGCTACACCTTC
CASSEAGQDYGYTF
>TRBJ2-3|.|TRBV10-1|.
TGCGCCAGCAGTGCACCCCTGATAGGGGCAACTAGCACAGATACGCAGTATTTT
CASSAPLIGATSTDTQYF
>TRBJ2-4|TRBD2|TRBV13|.
TGTGCCAGCAGCTCAGAGGGACTAGCGGGATTGAACATTCAGTACTTC
CASSSEGLAGLNIQYF
>TRBJ2-5|.|TRBV11-2|once
TGTGCCAGCAGCTCCCATAGGGTCGGGCAGGTCGGGGGAGAGACCCAGTACTTC
CASSSHRVGQVGGETQYF
>TRBJ2-7|TRBD2|TRBV7-8|.
TGTGCCAGCAGCTTAGGGTCTAGCGGGAGTATCTACGAGCAGTACTTC
CASSLGSSGSIYEQYF
>TRBJ2-3|.|TRBV5-6|.
TGTGCCAGCAGCTTGACAGGGACAGATACGCAGTATTTT
CASSLTGTDTQYF
>TRBJ2-5|TRBD2|TRBV7-2|.
TGTGCCAGCAGCTTACTAGCGGGGGGGCAAGAGACCCAGTACTTC
CASSLLAGGQETQYF
>TRBJ2-7|.|TRBV6-5|.
TGTGCCAGCACGAGAAACAGGGACCCCTCCTACGAGCAGTACTTC
CASTRNRDPSYEQYF
>TRBJ1-1|TRBD1|TRBV7-9|.
TGTGCCAGCAGCTTAGAGGGACAGGGGGCTTCGGCTTTCTTT
CASSLEGQGASAFF
>TRBJ1-1|TRBD1|TRBV5-1|.
TGCGCCAGCAGCTCGACAGGGTATCAAGGTGAAGCTTTCTTT
CASSSTGYQGEAFF
>TRBJ2-1|TRBD1|TRBV7-8|.
TGTGCCAGCAGCTTGCTCGGGACAGCGGTTTACTACAATGAGCAGTTCTTC
CASSLLGTAVYYNEQFF
>TRBJ1-2|TRBD1|TRBV5-4|.
TGTGCCAGCAGCCCTGCCCGACAGGGCAAGGGTGAGGGCTACACCTTC
CASSPARQGKGEGYTF
>TRBJ1-5|TRBD1|TRBV5-1|.
TGCGCCAGCAGCCGTTCTGGGGCAGGGGGGCAGCCCCAGCATTTT
CASSRSGAGGQPQHF
>TRBJ1-1|TRBD1|TRBV11-2|.
TGTGCCAGCAGCCAACGTCCCGGGACAGGGACGAACACTGAAGCTTTCTTT
CASSQRPGTGTNTEAFF
>TRBJ1-4|.|TRBV15|.
TGTGCCACCAGCCCCCACGGCGGGAGCCGAGAGGAAAAACTGTTTTTT
CATSPHGGSREEKLFF
>TRBJ1-1|.|TRBV7-9|.
TGTGCCAGCAGCTTAGCACAGGGAAGGGACACTGAAGCTTTCTTT
CASSLAQGRDTEAFF
>TRBJ2-1|TRBD2|TRBV11-2|.
TGTGCCAGCAGTTCCAAGCGGGAGGGCCAAGATGAGCAGTTCTTC
CASSSKREGQDEQFF
>TRBJ2-2|.|TRBV6-5|.
TGTGCCAGCAGTTACAGGTTGCGGGGCACCGGGGAGCTGTTTTTT
CASSYRLRGTGELFF
>TRBJ1-3|.|TRBV11-3|.
TGTGCCAGCAGCTTTGACAGCTACTCTGGAAACACCATATATTTT
CASSFDSYSGNTIYF
>TRBJ1-5|.|TRBV7-2|.
TGTGCCAGCAGTTCCCAGGGTTTTGGCAATCAGCCCCAGCATTTT
CASSSQGFGNQPQHF
>TRBJ2-1|.|TRBV13|once
TGTGCCAGCAGCTCCGGACTCACACTCAATGAGCAGTTCTTC
CASSSGLTLNEQFF
>TRBJ2-7|TRBD2|TRBV5-1|.
TGCGCCAGCAGCTCAACTAGCGGGAGAATAGACGAGCAGTACTTC
CASSSTSGRIDEQYF
>TRBJ2-1|TRBD2|TRBV7-3|.
TGTGCCAGCAGCTCTATGAGCCTAGCGGGCAATGAGCAGTTCTTC
CASSSMSLAGNEQFF
>TRBJ2-4|.|TRBV18|once
TGTGCCAGCTCACCGGACAGCATAGCCAAAAACATTCAGTACTTC
CASSPDSIAKNIQYF
>TRBJ2-1|.|TRBV27|.
TGTGCCAGCAGTTTATATGACGACAAGATCGATGAGCAGTTCTTC
CASSLYDDKIDEQFF
>TRBJ1-1|.|TRBV19|.
TGTGCCAGTAGTATTATGAGGGACAATGAAGCTTTCTTT
CASSIMRDNEAFF
>TRBJ2-3|.|TRBV6-1|.
TGTGCCAGCAGTGAAGGGGAACAGGGTACGCAGTATTTT
CASSEGEQGTQYF
>TRBJ2-7|TRBD1|TRBV7-3|.
TGTGCCAGCAGCCCCCGGGACAGCCCTTCGTACGAGCAGTACTTC
CASSPRDSPSYEQYF
>TRBJ2-1|TRBD2|TRBV7-7|.
TGTGCTAGCAGCTCTAGCGGTATGGGCCACAATGAGCAGTTCTTC
CASSSSGMGHNEQFF
>TRBJ2-3|.|TRBV5-1|.
TGCGCCAGCAGCCAGGACAACACAGATACGCAGTATTTT
CASSQDNTDTQYF
>TRBJ2-3|TRBD2|TRBV15|.
TGTGCCACCAGCACGGGGGGGTTTATGGATACGCAGTATTTT
CATSTGGFMDTQYF
>TRBJ1-4|.|TRBV9|.
TGTGCCAGCAGCGTAGCTACCGGAGGGGGGGGAGAAAAACTGTTTTTT
CASSVATGGGGEKLFF
>TRBJ2-1|TRBD2|TRBV5-6|.
TGTGCCAGCAGTTTTAGGGCGGGGGGGCGAAATGAGCAGTTCTTC
CASSFRAGGRNEQFF
>TRBJ2-7|.|TRBV13|.
TGTGCCAGCAGCCCGAGCTCCTACGAGCAGTACTTC
CASSPSSYEQYF
>TRBJ1-2|.|TRBV6-5|.
TGTGCCAGCAGTTACTCAGGGGTATCTGGCTACACCTTC
CASSYSGVSGYTF
>TRBJ2-5|.|TRBV18|.
TGTGCCAGCTCACCACAGGGGCGGGGTGGAGAGACCCAGTACTTC
CASSPQGRGGETQYF
>TRBJ2-7|TRBD1|TRBV6-6|.
TGTGCCAGCAGTTACCAGGGACAGGGGATCTACGAGCAGTACTTC
CASSYQGQGIYEQYF
>TRBJ2-6|.|TRBV15|.
TGTGCCACCAGCAGTCCGAGCTCTGGGGCCAACGTCCTGACTTTC
CATSSPSSGANVLTF